This T cell receptor beta chain is drawn from a study of blood T cell repertoires in COVID-19 (dated by TCRdb to 2018 to 2021). Looking at the study overall: Samples from collaborators originated in the United States, Italy and Spain and spanned both the acute and convalescent phases of COVID-19. Nearly every sample came with metadata listing a de-identified subject ID, COVID-19 status, age in years and sex. The samples were drawn from two sources: the first 160 participants of the ongoing ImmuneRACE study, and approximately 1,300 subjects contributed by 6 global collaborators. The repertoires were released in a freely available public database intended as a resource for research on the immune response to SARS-CoV-2. The dataset comprised deeply sampled blood TCRbeta repertoires from subjects exposed to, actively infected with, or recovered from COVID-19. The prospective study material was composed of cDNA or gDNA derived from T cells, B-cell-depleted T cells, or PBMCs. HLA class I and class II types, where available, came from metadata supplied by the sample provider rather than from assay-based typing.

The collaborating institutions used their own protocols to collect whole blood in K2EDTA tubes. For TCRbeta analysis, collaborators shipped samples in one of three forms: frozen whole blood, isolated PBMCs, or DNA extracted from either of those sample types. From cysteine to phenylalanine, the CDR3 is 13 amino acids long. Only the CDR3 region is kept as DNA, spanning 39 bases read in frame from base 1. Sequences KGHSH (CDR1) and LQKENI (CDR2) are obtained from the germline V gene. V gives up 6 bases and J gives up 5 bases, and the segment between their germline ends measures 11 bases. Regarding this clone: Which antigen it targets is not known. Base qualities are not at hand, and no much larger clone is one base apart.

TCRbeta CDR3 regions were amplified from genomic DNA using the immunoSEQ Assay, a bias-controlled multiplex PCR. As for the authors' bioinformatics: Within the assay, amplification of reference gene primers was used to estimate how many nucleated cells each sample contained. To quantify the absolute abundance of each unique TCRbeta CDR3 rearrangement, sequence reads were collapsed and filtered. Productive Simpson clonality was computed per sample as the square root of Simpson's diversity index over productive rearrangements. The table was pulled from immuneACCESS by TCRdb, which kept in-frame rearrangements only. Such tables lose some clones; where checked, under half of the loss comes from unresolved V genes, and the rest has no known cause. That table is the source of V, J and clone size, and D and trimming were worked out from the DNA. Recorded for this sample are around 87,000 clones; around 89% of them occurred a single time. The ten largest clonotypes hold under 9.5% of the sample.

Study-wide conclusions, independent of this receptor: The amount of clinical and demographic metadata varied by source and participant and was provided uncurated.

Sample: peripheral blood. This clonotype originated in a man aged 45-65 years with acute or convalescent COVID-19. The V and J segments used are TRBV18 and TRBJ2-1, and TRBD1 may be the D gene, going by 5 matching bases. The nucleotides are TGTGCCAGCTCTATCGACAGAAACAATGAGCAGTTCTTC. It is translated as CASSIDRNNEQFF. Reference TRBV18 and TRBJ2-1 genes cover what lies past the CDR3, so the full variable domain is NAGVMQNPRHLVRRRGQEARLRCSPMKGHSHVYWYRQLPEEGLKFMVYLQKENIIDESGMPKERFSAEFPKEGPSILRIQQVVRGDSAAYFCASSIDRNNEQFFGPGTRLTVL.